This T cell receptor beta chain was recorded in a study of cytomegalovirus exposure and HLA in healthy donors. Regarding the study as a whole: Later on, an analysis tied 15,000 to 20,000 TCR beta sequences to HLA alleles at 0.05 false discovery rate. Certain sequence variants were highly shared and formed a cluster, and this cluster was likely a sequencing artifact. In a later analysis, V- and J-gene trimming of beta chains associated with a DCLRE1C missense variant, replicated independently. Most subjects had HLA-A and HLA-B alleles reportedly predicted accurately by TCR beta sequences.

A remark on this clone: What it binds is not known. The sample carries other DNA sequences with the same CDR3.

PCR used 60 Vbeta primers and 13 Jbeta primers. The table came from immunoSEQ multiplex PCR; TCRdb's copy has only in-frame clones and leaves some out. Of over 150,000 clones listed, approximately 73% were seen once; the top ten hold roughly 1.5%. The clonotype originates from a man aged 50-59 years in good health and CMV-seronegative. Sequencing was done on a sample of PBMCs.

CDR3 nucleotides: TGCGCCAGCAGCCTCGGGGGACTGAACACTGAAGCTTTCTTT. It specifies CASSLGGLNTEAFF. The J gene is TRBJ1-1, the V gene TRBV5-1; D is perhaps TRBD1 (5 bases). CDR3 size: 14 residues. Trimming left V 4 bases short and J 0 bases short, with 10 bases between. Germline CDR1 SGHRS, CDR2 YFSETQ.